In its sample, the clone carrying this TCR beta chain was seen once. Its antigen is unknown. V shed 4 bases, J shed 7 bases, and the junction held 7 bases outside the gene matches. Germline V lookup: CDR1 SNHLY, CDR2 FYNNEI. The CDR3 contains 15 residues. Repertoires were generated with immunoSEQ multiplex PCR, while TCRdb's copy carries only in-frame clones and drops some. Of over 75,000 clones in the sample, 88% were seen once. The data originate from a study of graft-versus-host responses after intestinal transplantation. General study results and limits: Some patients had graft-donor T cell macrochimerism. In their allografts, the ratios of graft-versus-host to host-versus-graft T cell clones were high.

The V and J genes are TRBV2 and TRBJ2-1; 10 nucleotides match TRBD2. The clonotype comes from a human donor who was the organ donor for an intestinal transplant. The material sequenced was unstimulated CD4+ T cells sorted from spleen or lymph node cells, taken before transplant. The CDR3 DNA reads TGTGCCAGCAGTGTAGTAGCGGGGGGTGGTAATGAGCAGTTCTTC. This codes for CASSVVAGGGNEQFF.